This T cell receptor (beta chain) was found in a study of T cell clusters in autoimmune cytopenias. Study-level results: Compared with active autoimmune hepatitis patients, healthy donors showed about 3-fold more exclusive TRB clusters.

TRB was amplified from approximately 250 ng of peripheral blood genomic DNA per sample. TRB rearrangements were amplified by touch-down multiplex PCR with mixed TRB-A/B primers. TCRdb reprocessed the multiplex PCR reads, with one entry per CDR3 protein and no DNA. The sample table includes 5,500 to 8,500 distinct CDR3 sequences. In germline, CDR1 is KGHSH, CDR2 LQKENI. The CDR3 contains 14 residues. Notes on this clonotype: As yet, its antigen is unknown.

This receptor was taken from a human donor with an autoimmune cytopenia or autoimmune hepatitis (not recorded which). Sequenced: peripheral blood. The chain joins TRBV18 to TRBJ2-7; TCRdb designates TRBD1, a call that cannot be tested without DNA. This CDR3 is CASSPLIDSHEQYF.